This TCR beta chain was retrieved from a study of T-cell memory formation after mild COVID-19. CDR1 and CDR2 (germline): MNHEY, SVGAGI. Trimming removed 1 base from V and 5 bases from J, with 11 bases in between. The CDR3 runs to 14 residues. TCRdb processed the 5' RACE reads anew with MiXCR; each CDR3 protein has one entry. Of a few hundred thousand distinct CDR3 sequences in the sample, less than 25% were seen once. This clonotype came up a few times. This sequence joins TRBV6-5 and TRBJ2-5; D is unresolved. The sequenced sample was PBMCs or a T cell subset sorted from them (not recorded which). This receptor was obtained from a man between 18 and 29 years old who had mild COVID-19 (a few samples of this study predate the infection). Cell type and time point are not known. The CDR3: CASSYLDGSETQYF. CDR3 DNA: TGTGCCAGCAGTTACTTAGACGGATCCGAGACCCAGTACTTC.